This is a list of T cell receptor beta chains from one sample in a study of shared clonotypes between healthy human individuals. Sequenced by immunoSEQ multiplex PCR; TCRdb stores in-frame clones only, minus some. The sample has 300,000 or so clones, roughly 70% seen once; the top ten hold about a tenth. Sequenced: memory CD4+ T cells sorted from blood. Receptors were obtained from a man younger than 45 in good health. Each CDR3 is given with its conserved first and last residue. Fields, in order: clone size, V gene, J gene, D gene, CDR3 protein, CDR3 DNA. The D gene is left open where the match is weak. Clone size is stated in some rows and not others, as once, few, many or a class when expanded.

>-|TRBV14|TRBJ1-2|-
CASSLRFGQSSYGYTF
TGTGCCAGCAGCCTTAGGTTTGGACAGAGCTCCTATGGCTACACCTTC
>-|TRBV19|TRBJ2-7|TRBD1
CASSTRTGGVLQYF
TGTGCCAGTAGTACGCGGACAGGGGGCGTCCTGCAGTACTTC
>-|TRBV12-5|TRBJ2-1|TRBD1
CASGPGTGKDEQFF
TGTGCTAGTGGCCCCGGGACAGGGAAGGATGAGCAGTTCTTC
>-|TRBV30|TRBJ2-6|-
CAWRGGTGNSGANVLTF
TGTGCCTGGAGGGGAGGGACAGGTAACTCTGGGGCCAACGTCCTGACTTTC
>-|TRBV7-9|TRBJ1-5|-
CASSSGTGYNQPQHF
TGTGCCAGCAGCTCGGGGACCGGATACAATCAGCCCCAGCATTTT
>few|TRBV6-5|TRBJ1-1|-
CASISPGGNTEAFF
TGTGCCAGCATTTCCCCCGGGGGGAACACTGAAGCTTTCTTT
>-|TRBV5-1|TRBJ2-1|-
CASSLGLVHPSNEQFF
TGCGCCAGCAGCTTGGGGCTAGTCCATCCGAGCAATGAGCAGTTCTTC
>-|TRBV29-1|TRBJ2-3|-
CSTGEDTQYF
TGCAGCACGGGGGAAGATACGCAGTATTTT
>-|TRBV5-4|TRBJ2-7|-
CASSLESGVNYEQYF
TGTGCCAGCAGCTTGGAGTCAGGGGTAAACTACGAGCAGTACTTC
>-|TRBV6-1|TRBJ2-7|-
CATTFGPASEQYF
TGTGCCACCACGTTCGGGCCGGCGAGCGAGCAGTACTTC
>-|TRBV5-1|TRBJ2-3|TRBD2
CASKREGQSDTQYF
TGCGCCAGCAAGCGGGAGGGCCAATCAGATACGCAGTATTTT
>once|TRBV7-6|TRBJ2-1|TRBD2
CASSLARNSGMDEQFF
TGTGCCAGCAGCTTAGCGAGAAACAGCGGGATGGATGAGCAGTTCTTC
>-|TRBV14|TRBJ2-1|TRBD2
CASSQGWTSLITFKNEQFF
TGTGCCAGCAGCCAAGGCTGGACTAGCCTCATCACCTTTAAGAATGAGCAGTTCTTC
>few|TRBV5-1|TRBJ2-2|TRBD1
CASSLDTGTGVGELFF
TGCGCCAGCAGCTTGGATACCGGGACAGGGGTCGGGGAGCTGTTTTTT
>-|TRBV19|TRBJ2-7|-
CASSKPWRDGSYEQYF
TGTGCCAGTAGTAAGCCCTGGCGGGACGGCTCCTACGAGCAGTACTTC
>-|TRBV14|TRBJ2-4|-
CASSQGRNIQYF
TGTGCCAGCAGCCAAGGACGGAACATTCAGTACTTC
>-|TRBV5-1|TRBJ2-2|-
CASRTTANTGELFF
TGCGCCAGCAGGACAACAGCGAACACCGGGGAGCTGTTTTTT
>-|TRBV5-5|TRBJ2-1|-
CASSSGLAYNEQFF
TGTGCCAGCAGCTCCGGACTGGCCTACAATGAGCAGTTCTTC
>-|TRBV5-4|TRBJ2-2|-
CASSLGQYTGELFF
TGTGCCAGCAGCTTGGGACAGTACACCGGGGAGCTGTTTTTT
>-|TRBV2|TRBJ1-5|TRBD1
CASSADRGNQPQHF
TGTGCCAGCAGTGCGGACAGGGGCAATCAGCCCCAGCATTTT
>-|TRBV19|TRBJ1-2|-
CASTPGPNPFGAYGYTF
TGTGCCAGTACCCCCGGGCCAAATCCCTTTGGGGCCTATGGCTACACCTTC
>-|TRBV10-3|TRBJ1-3|-
CAIRLGVPNTIYF
TGTGCCATCCGGCTCGGCGTTCCGAACACCATATATTTT
>-|TRBV4-3|TRBJ1-2|-
CASSQGLREFYGYTF
TGCGCCAGCAGCCAAGGGTTAAGGGAATTCTATGGCTACACCTTC
>-|TRBV5-1|TRBJ2-2|-
CASSRTGETGELFF
TGCGCCAGCAGCAGGACCGGGGAGACCGGGGAGCTGTTTTTT
>-|TRBV5-4|TRBJ2-6|-
CASSFPAAMTNVLTF
TGTGCCAGCAGCTTCCCCGCCGCCATGACCAACGTCCTGACTTTC
>-|TRBV5-1|TRBJ2-7|-
CASSEPPYEQYF
TGCGCCAGCTCGGAGCCCCCCTACGAGCAGTACTTC
>many|TRBV14|TRBJ1-2|-
CASSQQVVYGYTF
TGTGCCAGCAGCCAACAAGTAGTGTATGGCTACACCTTC
>-|TRBV7-9|TRBJ2-3|-
CASSPRTPLDLLSTDTQYF
TGTGCCAGCAGCCCCCGAACCCCCCTAGATCTCCTTAGCACAGATACGCAGTATTTT
>-|TRBV6-1|TRBJ2-5|-
CASSEGRIRQETQYF
TGTGCCAGCAGTGAAGGCCGGATTCGCCAGGAGACCCAGTACTTC
>few|TRBV6-4|TRBJ1-5|TRBD1
CASSAGGGQPQHF
TGTGCCAGCAGTGCAGGGGGCGGTCAGCCCCAGCATTTT
>-|TRBV19|TRBJ2-4|-
CASSMGTQNIQYF
TGTGCCAGTAGTATGGGGACGCAAAACATTCAGTACTTC
>once|TRBV5-4|TRBJ2-7|TRBD1
CASSLRTGSAYEQYF
TGTGCCAGCAGCTTGCGGACAGGTTCGGCCTACGAGCAGTACTTC
>-|TRBV27|TRBJ1-1|-
CASSSTTPMNTEAFF
TGTGCCAGCAGTTCCACCACTCCTATGAACACTGAAGCTTTCTTT
>few|TRBV11-2|TRBJ2-2|TRBD1
CASRLQGFQAGELFF
TGTGCCAGCAGACTACAGGGGTTTCAGGCCGGGGAGCTGTTTTTT
>once|TRBV14|TRBJ2-5|-
CASSQALRTQYF
TGTGCCAGCAGCCAAGCCCTTAGGACCCAGTACTTC
>-|TRBV11-2|TRBJ2-7|-
CASSPLREQYF
TGTGCCAGCAGCCCCCTGAGAGAGCAGTACTTC
>-|TRBV5-1|TRBJ2-1|TRBD2
CASSSGTSGKSSYNEQFF
TGCGCCAGCAGCTCCGGGACTAGCGGGAAAAGCTCCTACAATGAGCAGTTCTTC
>few|TRBV10-3|TRBJ2-7|-
CAPNLEQYF
TGTGCTCCCAACCTCGAGCAGTACTTC
>-|TRBV19|TRBJ2-3|TRBD2
CASSMTGRGKTDTQYF
TGTGCCAGTAGTATGACCGGGAGGGGCAAGACAGATACGCAGTATTTT
>-|TRBV18|TRBJ1-2|TRBD1
CASSPETGGRGYTF
TGTGCCAGCTCACCCGAAACAGGGGGACGGGGCTACACCTTC
>-|TRBV29-1|TRBJ2-7|TRBD1
CSVAAGQGREQYF
TGCAGCGTTGCCGCGGGACAGGGGCGCGAGCAGTACTTC
>-|TRBV6-5|TRBJ2-7|TRBD1
CASSPQGAGEQYF
TGTGCCAGCAGTCCACAGGGGGCGGGCGAGCAGTACTTC
>-|TRBV7-2|TRBJ2-7|-
CASSLAVRKSSYEQYF
TGTGCCAGCAGCTTAGCGGTCAGGAAGTCCTCCTACGAGCAGTACTTC
>-|TRBV19|TRBJ1-1|-
CASSEMRRREAFF
TGTGCCAGTAGTGAAATGCGGAGGCGTGAAGCTTTCTTT
>many|TRBV5-4|TRBJ2-5|-
CASSFSGSQETQYF
TGTGCCAGCAGCTTTAGTGGCTCCCAAGAGACCCAGTACTTC
>-|TRBV2|TRBJ2-1|-
CASSRASNEQFF
TGTGCCAGCAGTCGGGCCTCCAATGAGCAGTTCTTC
>few|TRBV7-3|TRBJ2-6|-
CASSPHGFTSGANVLTF
TGTGCCAGCAGCCCCCACGGGTTCACCTCTGGGGCCAACGTCCTGACTTTC
>-|TRBV4-3|TRBJ2-7|-
CASSPRSQGSYEQYF
TGCGCCAGCAGCCCCAGGTCACAGGGATCCTACGAGCAGTACTTC
>-|TRBV5-1|TRBJ2-7|-
CASSLVGEPYEQYF
TGCGCCAGCAGCTTGGTTGGGGAGCCCTACGAGCAGTACTTC
>-|TRBV5-6|TRBJ2-7|TRBD2
CASSSLHSGRIHEQYF
TGTGCCAGCAGCTCGCTCCATAGCGGGAGGATCCACGAGCAGTACTTC
>-|TRBV6-5|TRBJ1-2|TRBD1
CASSYVGQRPYGYTF
TGTGCCAGCAGTTATGTGGGACAGAGACCCTATGGCTACACCTTC
>-|TRBV28|TRBJ2-1|-
CASSSGRYRRNEQFF
TGTGCCAGCAGTTCGGGACGGTACCGTCGGAATGAGCAGTTCTTC